Many counts were recorded for the clone carrying this T cell receptor (beta chain). Its matching antigen is unknown. TCRdb independently ran MiXCR on the reads; one entry per CDR3 protein. The profile shows under 600,000 distinct CDR3 sequences, approximately 17% of them singletons. This CDR3 comprises 15 residues. V was cut by 3 bases and J by 6 bases, with 18 bases left in between. The germline CDR1 and CDR2 sequences are SGHTA and FQGNSA. This entry belongs to a study of T cell repertoires in cytomegalovirus infection. Study-wide background: Public TCR beta signature analysis indicated the presence of both CMV infection and matching HLA type.

Whole-study results and caveats: Across the ex vivo response, the dominant clonotypes were HLA-C-restricted CMV-specific TCR beta clonotypes. Cumulative public TCR beta family frequency identified CMV carriers with the relevant HLA.

V usage is TRBV7-2 and J usage is TRBJ2-7; tentatively, D is TRBD2 (6 bases). The clonotype originates from a human donor in good health (CMV status not recorded). Some clones in this sample may be carry-over from other donors' samples. Sequenced sample: CD8+ T cells from PBMCs. The CDR3 bases are TGTGCCAGCAGCTTCAGGGCCGGGACTGCCGGCGAGCAGTACTTC. Translated, it gives CASSFRAGTAGEQYF.